This TCR beta chain was observed in a study of cytomegalovirus exposure and HLA in healthy donors. The CDR3 covers 15 residues. Germline V gene sequence: CDR1 KGHSH, CDR2 LQKENI. As to this clone: Compared with germline, one end of the junction differs, possibly owing to a read error.

The PCR made use of 60 Vbeta and 13 Jbeta primers. TCRdb's copy holds only in-frame clones and misses some; the assay was immunoSEQ multiplex PCR. The sample contains fewer than 200,000 clones, more than 65% of which appear only once. Specimen: PBMCs. The receptor was isolated from a woman between 50 and 59 years old in good health and CMV-seronegative. The chain uses TRBV18 and TRBJ2-3; D may be TRBD2 (7 bases). CDR3 residues: CASLPLGGATDTQYF. The CDR3, as DNA: TGTGCCAGCTTACCACTGGGGGGGGCCACAGATACGCAGTATTTT. The full variable domain, in which reference TRBV18 and TRBJ2-3 provide the parts outside the CDR3, is NAGVMQNPRHLVRRRGQEARLRCSPMKGHSHVYWYRQLPEEGLKFMVYLQKENIIDESGMPKERFSAEFPKEGPSILRIQQVVRGDSAAYFCASLPLGGATDTQYFGPGTRLTVL.